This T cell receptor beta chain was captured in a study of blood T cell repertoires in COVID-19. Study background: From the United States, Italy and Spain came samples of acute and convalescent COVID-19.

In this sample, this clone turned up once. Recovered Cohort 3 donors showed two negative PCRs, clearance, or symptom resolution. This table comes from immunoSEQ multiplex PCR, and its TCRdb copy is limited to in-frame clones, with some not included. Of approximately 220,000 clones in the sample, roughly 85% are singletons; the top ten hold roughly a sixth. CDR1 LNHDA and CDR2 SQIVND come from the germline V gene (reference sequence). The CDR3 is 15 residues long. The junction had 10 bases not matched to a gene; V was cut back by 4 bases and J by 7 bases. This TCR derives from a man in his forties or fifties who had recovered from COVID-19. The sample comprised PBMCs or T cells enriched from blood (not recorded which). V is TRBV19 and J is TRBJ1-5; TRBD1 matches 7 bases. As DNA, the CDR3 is TGTGCCAGTAGTACCGCGACAGGGAAGATCCAGCCCCAGCATTTT. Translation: CASSTATGKIQPQHF.